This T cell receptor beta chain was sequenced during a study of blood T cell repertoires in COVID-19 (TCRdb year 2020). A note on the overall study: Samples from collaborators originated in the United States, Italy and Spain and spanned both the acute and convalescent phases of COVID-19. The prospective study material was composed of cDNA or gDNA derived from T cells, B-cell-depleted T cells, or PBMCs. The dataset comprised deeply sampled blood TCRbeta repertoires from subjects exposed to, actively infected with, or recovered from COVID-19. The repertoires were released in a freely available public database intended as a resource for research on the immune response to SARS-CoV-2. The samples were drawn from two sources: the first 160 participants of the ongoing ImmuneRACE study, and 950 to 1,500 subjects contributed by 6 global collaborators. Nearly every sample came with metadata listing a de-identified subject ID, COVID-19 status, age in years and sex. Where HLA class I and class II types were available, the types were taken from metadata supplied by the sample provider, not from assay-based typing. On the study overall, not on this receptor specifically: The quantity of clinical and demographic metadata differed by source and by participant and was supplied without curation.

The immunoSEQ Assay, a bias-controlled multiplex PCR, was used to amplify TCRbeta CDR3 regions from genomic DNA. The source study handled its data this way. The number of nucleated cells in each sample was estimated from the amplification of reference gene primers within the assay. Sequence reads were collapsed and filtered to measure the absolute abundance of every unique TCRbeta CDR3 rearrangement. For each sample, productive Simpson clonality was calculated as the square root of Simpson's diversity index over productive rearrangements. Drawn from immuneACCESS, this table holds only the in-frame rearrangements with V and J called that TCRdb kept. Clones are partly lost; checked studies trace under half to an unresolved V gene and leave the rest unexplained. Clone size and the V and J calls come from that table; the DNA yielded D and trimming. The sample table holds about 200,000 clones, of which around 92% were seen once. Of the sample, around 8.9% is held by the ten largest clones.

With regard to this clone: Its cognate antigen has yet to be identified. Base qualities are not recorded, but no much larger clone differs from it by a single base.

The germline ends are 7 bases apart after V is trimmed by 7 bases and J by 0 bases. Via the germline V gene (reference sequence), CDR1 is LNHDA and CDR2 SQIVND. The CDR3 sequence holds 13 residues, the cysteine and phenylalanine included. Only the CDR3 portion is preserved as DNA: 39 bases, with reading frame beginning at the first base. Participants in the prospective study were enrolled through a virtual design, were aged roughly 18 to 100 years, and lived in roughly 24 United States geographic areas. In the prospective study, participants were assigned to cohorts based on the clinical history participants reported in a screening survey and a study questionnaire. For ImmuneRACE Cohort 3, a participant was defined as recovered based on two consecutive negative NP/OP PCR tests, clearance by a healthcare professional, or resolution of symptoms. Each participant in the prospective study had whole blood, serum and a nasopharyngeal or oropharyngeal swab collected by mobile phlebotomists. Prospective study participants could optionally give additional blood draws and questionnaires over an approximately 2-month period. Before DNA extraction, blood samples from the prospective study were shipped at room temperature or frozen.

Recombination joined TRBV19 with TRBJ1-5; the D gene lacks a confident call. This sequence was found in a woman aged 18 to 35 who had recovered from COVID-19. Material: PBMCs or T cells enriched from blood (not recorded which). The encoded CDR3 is CASTDYSNQPQHF. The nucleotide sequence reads TGTGCCAGTACGGACTATAGCAATCAGCCCCAGCATTTT.